This T cell receptor beta chain emerged from a study of tumor-infiltrating lymphocytes in primary liver carcinoma (dated by TCRdb to the late 2010s). In the study overall: Hepatocellular carcinoma (four) or combined HCC and intrahepatic cholangiocarcinoma (one) was present in the five patients, who were three men and two women aged 30 to 69 years. The five patients had tumors of stage T1-T3 N0M0, with maximum diameters ranging from roughly 4.2 to 11 cm. To link TCRbeta repertoire diversity to the local molecular phenotype, the 20 to 30 tumor region samples were profiled with Agilent mRNA microarrays. For each liver tumor, the study sampled five regions along with adjacent normal tissue and blood, and applied TCRbeta repertoire sequencing, expression microarrays and whole-exome sequencing. Samples yielded roughly 3.65 to 7.13 million productive TCRbeta reads; read depth did not differ significantly between tissue types. A total of approximately 35 specimens from 5 patients underwent TCRbeta repertoire sequencing, comprising around 25 tumor regions, 5 adjacent noncancerous liver tissues and 5 peripheral blood samples. Reproducibility between technical replicate repertoires was high, with correlation coefficients above 0.95 and mean shared-clone rates approximately 0.9.

Study-wide conclusions, independent of this receptor: Bulk unsorted samples precluded comparing CD4+ and CD8+ T cell repertoires. Because sequencing covered only the TCR beta chain and unpaired alpha chains were not captured, true repertoire diversity is likely underestimated. Only 4 or 5 patients were included in the study, and the authors note that the findings should be validated in a larger study. Just about 8-25% of top clones turned up in all five regions of a tumor, which suggests spatial heterogeneity among tumor-infiltrating T cells. Repertoire overlap was higher between tumor regions (mean about 36%) than tumor-adjacent (around 17%) or tumor-blood (14%) pairs, consistent with antigen-driven expansion. The top 250 clones made up a significantly larger repertoire fraction in tumors than in blood (p = 0.039).

Starting from 500 to 600 ng total RNA, TCRbeta-specific cDNA was produced by reverse transcription with a constant-region primer and ProtoScript II reverse transcriptase. Construction of the TCRbeta libraries relied on three nested rounds of multiplex PCR, following a slightly modified ARM-PCR procedure. Multiplex TRBV1-TRBV30 forward primers and a Cbeta reverse primer were used in the first two PCR rounds, each of which was run for 10 cycles. Sample barcodes and Illumina adapters were added in a final 25-cycle PCR using Deep VentR polymerase. Before sequencing, amplicons of 200-500 bp were purified from gel using a QIAquick gel extraction kit. An Illumina HiSeq 2500 was used to sequence the TCRbeta amplicons, generating 250-bp paired-end reads. The study's own analysis went as follows. To recover full CDR3 sequences, reads were quality-trimmed using Trimmomatic v0.33 and paired reads were then merged using FLASH v1.2.11. V, D and J germline segments were assigned to the rearranged TCRbeta sequences by MiGEC v1.2.1b. Clonotype statistics and Shannon-Wiener diversity indices were calculated with VDJtools v1.0.0. Except for diversity analysis, only the 250 most abundant clonotypes of each sample were used in subsequent analyses to reduce sampling bias. TCRdb reprocessing: public reads trimmed at Q25 with fastp, clones called with MiXCR, in-frame beta chains kept. Identical CDR3 proteins give one entry, which carries the most common genes and DNA. TCRdb's processing, not the authors' own work, is the source of the V and J calls. Within this sample are roughly 120,000 distinct CDR3 sequences, with 64% of them counted one time only. Around 8.4% of the sample is in the top ten clones.

Concerning this clonotype itself: This receptor's antigen is unknown. A read error may be the cause here, since a much bigger clone is one base away.

Total RNA and DNA were co-extracted without cell sorting from 20-30 mg of bulk tissue using the AllPrep DNA/RNA mini kit. Surgical resection was performed in China between November 2015 and 2016 on a handful of patients with histopathologically diagnosed primary liver carcinoma. Chronic HBV infection was present in the patients, and the patients were treatment-naive at sampling. Five spatially separated regions were sampled per tumor: superior, inferior, left-lateral and right-lateral poles, plus the tumor centre. According to histology, viable tumor cells made up more than 90% of every tumor sample. Fresh tumor and adjacent tissue pieces were bisected; one half was stored in RNAlater at -80°C, the other sent for histology. As encoded in the germline V gene, CDR1 is MDHEN while CDR2 is SYDVKM. Taken from cysteine to phenylalanine, the CDR3 has 12 residues. Just CDR3 DNA is preserved here, 36 bases in frame from base 1.

The V gene is TRBV28 and the J gene is TRBJ2-7; a tentative D match to TRBD1 spans 6 bases. This TCR was sampled from a woman aged 55 to 70 with primary liver carcinoma and hepatitis B virus infection. Material for sequencing was liver tumor tissue from sampling region 3. The sample's cell subset or site label, in plain terms: tumor region T3, left-lateral pole. For the CDR3, the sequence is CATLDSPYGQYF. The DNA sequence is TGTGCCACATTGGACAGCCCCTACGGGCAGTACTTC.